This TCR beta chain emerged from a study of T cells in Graves' hyperthyroidism and ophthalmopathy. In the study overall: It was at initial diagnosis, before any treatment, that peripheral blood was collected.

TCR beta CDR3 regions were amplified from RNA transcripts. During a first-round RT-PCR of the TCR CDR3, the HTBI primer set was used. TCRdb passed the multiplex PCR reads through MiXCR, listing each CDR3 protein once. The data show 600,000 to 850,000 distinct CDR3 sequences, roughly a sixth seen once. Diagnosis rested on symptoms, serum thyroxine and TRAb, thyroid ultrasound, and orbital computed tomography. The germline V gene has CDR1 LNHDA and CDR2 SQIVND (reference sequence). The CDR3 has 14 residues. The J segment lost 2 bases and the V segment lost 6 bases, leaving 5 bases of the junction unmatched.

This receptor was identified in a woman aged 45-65 years with Graves' hyperthyroidism that later progressed to Graves' ophthalmopathy. The rearrangement uses TRBV19 and TRBJ2-7; the match to TRBD1 covers 9 bases. Source material: blood. CDR3 coding DNA: TGTGCCAGTAGCGGGCGGGACAGGGCCTACGAGCAGTACTTC. It yields the protein CASSGRDRAYEQYF.